This T cell receptor beta chain was identified during a study of long-term antiretroviral therapy in people with HIV. The table lists this clone with a few counts. The libraries were made with immunoSEQ v3.0 at survey level. The table came from immunoSEQ multiplex PCR; TCRdb's copy has only in-frame clones and leaves some out. The sample has under 30,000 clones, roughly 80% seen once. The length of the CDR3 is 14 residues. CDR1 and CDR2 from the germline V gene are SNHLY and FYNNEI. Between the trimmed V and J ends, which lost 6 bases and 1 base, there was a span of 13 bases. The chain is built from TRBV2 and TRBJ2-7; no clear D gene. The sequencing used unsorted PBMCs, collected 2.1 years after starting antiretroviral therapy. The receptor was derived from a man aged 25-45 years with HIV. CDR3 nucleotide sequence: TGTGCCAGCAGCGCAGGAGCATTATCCTACGAGCAGTACTTC. Its translation: CASSAGALSYEQYF.